A single TCR beta chain is shown here with its context. What antigen it recognizes has not been identified. No clone much larger than this one lies a single base away; base qualities are absent. The same CDR3 can be traced to other DNA sequences in this sample. Sorted unstimulated T cells, along with proliferating T cells recovered from mixed lymphocyte reactions, underwent TCRbeta CDR3 sequencing. Fresh whole blood from nine to eleven HLA-typed healthy donors was used to isolate PBMCs. Measured from the cysteine to the phenylalanine, the CDR3 is 14 residues long. Only CDR3 DNA remains: 42 bases, in frame from the first base. Per the germline V gene, MNHEY is the CDR1 and SVGAGI is the CDR2. At the junction V is shortened by 2 bases and J by 4 bases, with 9 bases in between. The record originates from a study of siplizumab effects on memory and regulatory T cells (dated by TCRdb to between 2018 and 2021). Regarding the study in general: The effect of the anti-CD2 antibody siplizumab on alloreactive T-cell subsets was examined in allogeneic mixed lymphocyte reactions constructed from human PBMCs. Study-level results and caveats: Because sequences below about 10^-5 frequency were poorly captured, only a minor fraction of alloreactive clones could be mapped to unstimulated subsets. Whether proliferating Tregs from siplizumab cultures actually had suppressive function was not functionally confirmed. Of the alloreactive CD4+ clones that could be mapped, the Treg-derived share averaged around 70% with siplizumab compared with roughly 25% in control reactions. For roughly 80-95% of proliferating CD4+ or CD8+ clones, no naive or memory phenotype could be assigned. Unstimulated naive T cells appeared more diverse than memory T cells, and naive cells seemed to contribute substantially to the alloresponse. Siplizumab significantly reduced the cumulative frequency of alloreactive sequences traceable to unstimulated CD4+ memory T cells.

The method behind the library was the immunoSEQ multiplex PCR assay. About 10^5 TCR templates per sample were assayed by the deep sequencing platform. Genomic DNA extracted from sorted T cells was the material used for TCRbeta CDR3 sequencing. As for the authors' bioinformatics: The R programming language was used for clonal analysis of TCRbeta CDR3 data. Alloreactive CD4+ and CD8+ clones were defined by comparing unstimulated samples with post-reaction CFSE-low samples. Regulatory or non-regulatory origin was assigned to alloreactive CD4+ clones by matching of sequences to sorted unstimulated Treg and non-Treg repertoires. TCRdb re-hosts the immuneACCESS table, in-frame sequences only. Its copies lack some clones; in the studies checked, an unresolved V gene accounts for under half of them, and the cause for the rest is not known. V, J and clone size derive from that table, while D and trimming were established from the DNA sequence. A total of tens of thousands of clones appear in this sample, under 95% of them only once. The top ten clones comprise 6% to 7% of the sample.

Sequencing was carried out using CD8+ T cells sorted from blood. The chain links TRBV6-5 with TRBJ2-1; the D gene remains uncertain. This receptor was obtained from a human donor in good health. The nucleotide sequence is TGTGCCAGCAGTTACGGGCAAGGGTACAATGAGCAGTTCTTC. Its translation reads: CASSYGQGYNEQFF.